A single sample is the source of the 21 T cell receptor beta chains below, sequenced in a study of beta chain features in type 1 diabetes. Their antigen targets remain unknown. Sequenced material consisted of expressed TCRB transcripts (all of the isolated RNA was reverse transcribed). The table came from immunoSEQ multiplex PCR; TCRdb's copy has only in-frame clones and leaves some out. The table includes approximately 260,000 clones, roughly a quarter detected once. Notes on the study in general: The study found moderately but significantly shorter TCRB CDR3s in all four CD4+ subsets of Type 1 diabetes patients.

The material sequenced was naive CD4+ T cells from blood. All receptors derive from a woman aged 25 to 39 with type 1 diabetes.

V gene TRBV30 combines with J gene TRBJ1-5, with 8 positions matching TRBD1. CDR1 and CDR2 (germline): GTSNPN, SVGIG (reference sequence). Trimming took 2 bases from V and 0 from J; bases not matched to a gene: 9. There are 17 residues in the CDR3. The CDR3 nucleotides read TGTGCCTGGAGTTCGGGACAGGACCTTTATAGCAATCAGCCCCAGCATTTT. Translated, it gives CAWSSGQDLYSNQPQHF.

This clone was detected a few times. The chain recombines TRBV2 with TRBJ2-7, with 9 positions matching TRBD2. The CDR3 length is 16 residues. Losses at the gene ends were 3 bases for V and 6 bases for J; bases not matched to a gene: 12. The V gene's germline CDR1 is SNHLY and CDR2 FYNNEI. The CDR3 region is CASSDASGTSEIEQYF. DNA of the CDR3: TGTGCCAGCAGTGACGCTAGCGGGACCTCAGAGATCGAGCAGTACTTC.

This clone was detected a few times. The V gene is TRBV6-5, the J gene TRBJ2-1; 14 nucleotides agree with TRBD2. Germline assignment: CDR1 MNHEY and CDR2 SVGAGI. The V gene end was trimmed by 6 bases and the J gene end by 8 bases; junction bases not matched to a gene: 3. The CDR3 has 14 amino acids. The CDR3 DNA reads as TGTGCCAGCAGATGGACTAGCGGGAGGTATGAGCAGTTCTTC. Translating gives CASRWTSGRYEQFF.

This clone was recorded a few times. The chain uses TRBV7-3 and TRBJ2-3, with D possibly being TRBD1 (6 bases). V lost 2 bases and J 4 bases, leaving 13 bases between the germline ends. CDR1 and CDR2 from the germline V gene are SGHTA and FQGTGA. This CDR3 is built from 15 residues. CDR3 in DNA: TGTGCCAGCAGCTTATGGGCAGGGGTCGCAGATACGCAGTATTTT. Protein: CASSLWAGVADTQYF.

CDR3: CSVGRRDTEAFF. The CDR3 nucleotides are TGCAGCGTTGGACGCAGGGACACTGAAGCTTTCTTT. The rearrangement uses TRBV29-1 and TRBJ1-1, with TRBD1 as a possible D gene (5 bases). CDR1 is SQVTM and CDR2 is ANQGSEA in the germline V gene. This CDR3 is 12 amino acids long. V lost 4 bases to trimming and J lost 3 bases, with 9 bases between them.

This clone was recorded a few times. The chain employs TRBV7-9 and TRBJ2-5; TRBD1 might be the D (6 bases). The CDR3 covers 14 residues. V was trimmed by 5 bases and J by 7 bases, leaving 17 bases between them. Germline loops: CDR1 SEHNR, CDR2 FQNEAQ (reference sequence). The CDR3 sequence is CASSPGQPLLTQYF. CDR3 DNA sequence: TGTGCCAGCAGCCCAGGACAGCCTCTCCTGACCCAGTACTTC.

This clone was picked up a small number of times. The rearrangement joins TRBV19 to TRBJ2-1; TRBD1 might be the D (5 bases). The CDR3 is 11 residues long. The germline V and J ends were trimmed by 9 bases and 9 bases, with 12 bases remaining between them. Per germline, CDR1 LNHDA and CDR2 SQIVND (reference sequence). CDR3 residues: CASLARGEQFF. The CDR3 nucleotides are TGTGCCAGCCTGGCTAGGGGTGAGCAGTTCTTC.

This clone turned up a few times. The rearrangement joins TRBV15 to TRBJ1-4; D ambiguous. Germline V CDR1 and CDR2: LNHNV, YYDKDF (reference sequence). The V gene lost 5 bases and the J gene lost 10 bases, with 11 bases spanning the gap. This CDR3 spans 12 amino acids. The CDR3 here is CATSVLGGKLFF. The CDR3 DNA is TGTGCCACCAGCGTCCTTGGCGGAAAACTGTTTTTT.

The V and J genes are TRBV18 and TRBJ2-7, with D perhaps TRBD2 (6 bases). Looked up from germline, CDR1 is KGHSH and CDR2 is LQKENI. The CDR3 covers 13 residues. Trimming took off 2 bases at V and 6 bases at J, with 11 bases between the two ends. The CDR3 region has the DNA TGTGCCAGCTCACCAGGGGACGGGGGCGAGCAGTACTTC. Its translation: CASSPGDGGEQYF.

This clone came up a few times. The chain joins TRBV15 to TRBJ2-3; 8 nucleotides align to TRBD1. The CDR3 runs 14 residues. Trimming took 5 bases from V and 4 from J; bases not matched to a gene: 5. Germline loops: CDR1 LNHNV, CDR2 YYDKDF (reference sequence). The CDR3 loop reads CATSLDRGADTQYF. CDR3 nucleotide sequence: TGTGCCACCAGCCTCGACAGGGGAGCAGATACGCAGTATTTT.

The chain is built from TRBV7-9 and TRBJ2-7, with D possibly TRBD2 on 5 matching bases. The CDR3 loop spans 15 amino acids. CDR1 is SEHNR, CDR2 FQNEAQ, per germline (reference sequence). Trimming left V 0 bases short and J 4 bases short, with 13 bases between. CDR3 loop: CASSLAGATIYEQYF. DNA for the CDR3: TGTGCCAGCAGCTTAGCGGGAGCCACCATATACGAGCAGTACTTC.

The sample holds a few counts of this clone. The chain combines TRBV28 with TRBJ2-1; D might be TRBD2 (6 bases). This CDR3 spans 13 amino acids. The germline V and J ends were trimmed by 5 bases and 6 bases, with 11 bases remaining between them. Germline V gene data show CDR1 as MDHEN and CDR2 as SYDVKM. The DNA for the CDR3 is TGTGCCAGCAGTCGGGACTTACTCAATGAGCAGTTCTTC. This translates into CASSRDLLNEQFF. Supplemented by reference TRBV28 and TRBJ2-1, the full variable domain reads DVKVTQSSRYLVKRTGEKVFLECVQDMDHENMFWYRQDPGLGLRLIYFSYDVKMKEKGDIPEGYSVSREKKERFSLILESASTNQTSMYLCASSRDLLNEQFFGPGTRLTVL.

This clone was found a few times. This chain links TRBV28 with TRBJ2-3, with 8 bases that match TRBD2. This CDR3 spans 15 amino acids. J was trimmed by 6 bases and V by 4 bases; bases with no gene match: 9. The germline V gene has CDR1 MDHEN and CDR2 SYDVKM. This CDR3 reads CASSSLPAGDDTQYF. In DNA form, the CDR3 reads TGTGCCAGCAGTTCCCTCCCAGCGGGAGACGATACGCAGTATTTT.

About this clone: The sample has other DNA sequences that encode this CDR3 too. The chain couples TRBV6-6 to TRBJ2-7; D unclear. Trimming took 3 bases from V and 2 from J, leaving 8 bases between them. Germline V gene data show CDR1 as MNHNY and CDR2 as SVGAGI (reference sequence). CDR3 length equals 13 residues. The CDR3 nucleotides are TGTGCCAGCAGTTATAGCAGAGCCTACGAGCAGTACTTC. Its translation is CASSYSRAYEQYF.

The chain carries TRBV30 and TRBJ1-2; no firm D call. Trimming left V 2 bases short and J 4 bases short, with 5 bases between. Germline lookup yields CDR1 GTSNPN and CDR2 SVGIG (reference sequence). The CDR3 covers 11 residues. CDR3 loop: CAWSFRYGYTF. The CDR3 nucleotides are TGTGCCTGGAGTTTCCGCTATGGCTACACCTTC.

This clone was counted a few times. This chain connects TRBV28 to TRBJ2-7, with a tentative D call TRBD2 (6 bases). Between the trimmed V and J ends, which lost 3 bases and 2 bases, there was a span of 20 bases. Germline V lookup: CDR1 MDHEN, CDR2 SYDVKM. This CDR3 comprises 17 residues. The CDR3 DNA reads TGTGCCAGCAGTTTGGTCGGCGTGAAACTAGCAGCCTACGAGCAGTACTTC. Its translation is CASSLVGVKLAAYEQYF.

This clone came up a few times. This chain links TRBV5-1 with TRBJ1-4, with D perhaps TRBD1 (6 bases). CDR1 and CDR2 from the germline V gene are SGHRS and YFSETQ. This CDR3 is 16 amino acids long. With 0 bases removed from V and 7 bases from J, the gap between germline ends came to 16 bases. The DNA for the CDR3 is TGCGCCAGCAGCTTGGACGGACAGCCTACTCGTGAAAAACTGTTTTTT. Translating gives CASSLDGQPTREKLFF.

The sample holds a few counts of this clone. The chain recombines TRBV28 with TRBJ2-2; TRBD2 matches 10 bases. CDR1 and CDR2 from the germline V gene are MDHEN and SYDVKM. The CDR3 loop spans 12 amino acids. The CDR3 sequence is CATSGTTGELFF. The CDR3 DNA follows: TGTGCTACTAGCGGGACGACCGGGGAGCTGTTTTTT.

This chain links TRBV5-4 with TRBJ2-1; 8 bases line up with TRBD1. V gave up 0 bases and J gave up 4 bases; unmatched junction bases: 6. The germline CDR1 and CDR2 sequences are SGHNT and YYREEE (reference sequence). This CDR3 is built from 16 residues. The CDR3 bases are TGTGCCAGCAGCTTGGGTGGACAGGGAGGTTACAATGAGCAGTTCTTC. The encoded protein is CASSLGGQGGYNEQFF.

This clone was recorded a few times. The genes are TRBV10-3 and TRBJ2-5, with D perhaps TRBD1 (6 bases). This CDR3 contains 13 residues. The ends were cut back, 5 bases at V and 5 bases at J, with 12 bases in the middle. CDR1 and CDR2 (germline): ENHRY, SYGVKD. The CDR3 loop reads CAISYRERETQYF. CDR3 coding DNA: TGTGCCATCAGTTACAGGGAACGGGAGACCCAGTACTTC.

The chain has TRBV9 and TRBJ2-7; 9 bases are shared with TRBD1. CDR1 is SGDLS, CDR2 YYNGEE, per germline. V shed 2 bases and J 4 bases; nucleotides not matched to a gene: 7. The CDR3 covers 15 residues. The CDR3 sequence is CASSVQGTGLYEQYF. As DNA, the CDR3 is TGTGCCAGCAGCGTGCAAGGGACAGGGCTTTACGAGCAGTACTTC.